Listed below are T cell receptor beta chains from one sample, sequenced in a study of a mutant IDH1 vaccine in newly diagnosed glioma. These TCRs are of unknown antigen specificity. Profiling relied on immunoSEQ multiplex PCR, and the TCRdb table lists in-frame clones only, not all of them. The sample yields 50,000 to 55,000 clones, 65% seen once. Sequenced material: peripheral blood mononuclear cells (PBMCs), taken from a glioma patient whose treatment included an IDH1 peptide vaccine. The receptors here all came from a man aged 40-49 years with glioma. Some clones in this sample may be carry-over from other donors' samples. CDR3s include the opening cysteine and the closing phenylalanine or tryptophan. The order of the fields is J gene, V gene, clone size, D gene, CDR3 protein, CDR3 DNA. The D gene is left open where the match is weak. Where a row states a size, it is once, few, many or the class of an expanded clone; other rows omit it.

J: TRBJ2-1
V: TRBV6-4
size: few
D: TRBD1
CDR3: CASSYTGEGPYNEQFF
DNA: TGTGCCAGCAGTTACACAGGGGAAGGGCCTTACAATGAGCAGTTCTTC

J: TRBJ2-2
V: TRBV2
size: few
D: -
CDR3: CASSERGLPRGPWGTGELFF
DNA: TGTGCCAGCAGTGAACGGGGCCTCCCCAGGGGCCCTTGGGGCACCGGGGAGCTGTTTTTT

J: TRBJ1-3
V: TRBV9
size: few
D: -
CDR3: CASSVDPSSGNTIYF
DNA: TGTGCCAGCAGCGTAGATCCGAGCTCTGGAAACACCATATATTTT

J: TRBJ1-1
V: TRBV18
size: -
D: -
CDR3: CASSPLQETEAFF
DNA: TGTGCCAGCTCACCACTACAGGAGACTGAAGCTTTCTTT

J: TRBJ2-3
V: TRBV5-1
size: -
D: TRBD1
CDR3: CASSFQGASGDTQYF
DNA: TGCGCCAGCAGCTTCCAGGGGGCCTCGGGAGATACGCAGTATTTT

J: TRBJ1-2
V: TRBV2
size: once
D: -
CDR3: CASSEQGYGYTF
DNA: TGTGCCAGCAGTGAACAGGGCTATGGCTACACCTTC

J: TRBJ1-4
V: TRBV23-1
size: -
D: -
CDR3: CASSQSCEKGPTNEKLFF
DNA: TGCGCCAGCAGTCAATCGTGCGAAAAGGGCCCAACTAATGAAAAACTGTTTTTT

J: TRBJ2-2
V: TRBV9
size: -
D: -
CDR3: CASSGPNRAGELFF
DNA: TGTGCCAGCAGTGGGCCGAATAGGGCCGGGGAGCTGTTTTTT

J: TRBJ2-7
V: TRBV30
size: -
D: -
CDR3: CAWRLRGATYEQYF
DNA: TGTGCCTGGAGGCTTCGAGGGGCAACCTACGAGCAGTACTTC

J: TRBJ1-1
V: TRBV6-6
size: -
D: -
CDR3: CASRDYRDAFF
DNA: TGTGCCAGCAGAGACTACAGGGATGCTTTCTTT

J: TRBJ2-5
V: TRBV2
size: -
D: -
CDR3: CAGGAVKETQYF
DNA: TGTGCCGGGGGTGCGGTCAAAGAGACCCAGTACTTC

J: TRBJ2-5
V: TRBV5-4
size: -
D: -
CDR3: CASSDLPGFLGTQYF
DNA: TGTGCCAGCAGCGACCTTCCGGGATTCCTGGGGACCCAGTACTTC

J: TRBJ1-5
V: TRBV30
size: few
D: -
CDR3: CAWGLSNQPQHF
DNA: TGTGCCTGGGGACTTAGCAATCAGCCCCAGCATTTT

J: TRBJ2-1
V: TRBV9
size: -
D: TRBD2
CDR3: CASSVGRTSGDEQFF
DNA: TGTGCCAGCAGCGTAGGTCGGACTAGCGGGGATGAGCAGTTCTTC

J: TRBJ2-5
V: TRBV11-3
size: -
D: TRBD1
CDR3: CASRTGGGETQYF
DNA: TGTGCCAGCAGGACAGGGGGCGGAGAGACCCAGTACTTC

J: TRBJ2-5
V: TRBV7-6
size: few
D: -
CDR3: CASSHNRRFGETQYF
DNA: TGTGCCAGCAGCCATAACAGGAGGTTCGGGGAGACCCAGTACTTC

J: TRBJ2-7
V: TRBV7-2
size: -
D: -
CDR3: CASSLTGYEQYF
DNA: TGTGCCAGCAGCTTAACGGGCTACGAGCAGTACTTC

J: TRBJ2-2
V: TRBV7-9
size: -
D: -
CDR3: CASRVKEGGMNTGELFF
DNA: TGTGCCAGCAGGGTAAAGGAAGGGGGGATGAACACCGGGGAGCTGTTTTTT

J: TRBJ1-1
V: TRBV2
size: -
D: -
CDR3: CASSPGGTNTEAFF
DNA: TGTGCCAGCTCCCCTGGGGGGACGAACACTGAAGCTTTCTTT

J: TRBJ2-2
V: TRBV30
size: once
D: -
CDR3: CAWRSGGGYTGELFF
DNA: TGTGCCTGGAGGTCGGGAGGGGGCTATACCGGGGAGCTGTTTTTT

J: TRBJ2-3
V: TRBV13
size: -
D: -
CDR3: CASSTRDTDTQYF
DNA: TGTGCCAGCAGCACCCGGGACACAGATACGCAGTATTTT

J: TRBJ2-1
V: TRBV4-3
size: -
D: TRBD2
CDR3: CASSQDSTSQGNEQFF
DNA: TGCGCCAGCAGCCAAGATTCGACTAGCCAAGGCAATGAGCAGTTCTTC

J: TRBJ2-7
V: TRBV2
size: -
D: -
CDR3: CASREDTGLRYYEQYF
DNA: TGTGCCAGCAGAGAGGACACCGGGCTTAGGTACTACGAGCAGTACTTC

J: TRBJ2-7
V: TRBV7-9
size: -
D: -
CDR3: CASSLNYEQYF
DNA: TGTGCCAGCAGCCTAAACTACGAGCAGTACTTC

J: TRBJ2-2
V: TRBV5-4
size: -
D: -
CDR3: CASSLDRVRTGELFF
DNA: TGTGCCAGCAGCTTGGACAGGGTCCGCACCGGGGAGCTGTTTTTT

J: TRBJ1-1
V: TRBV6-1
size: -
D: -
CDR3: CASNEGRKVNTEAFF
DNA: TGTGCCAGCAATGAAGGCAGAAAGGTGAACACTGAAGCTTTCTTT